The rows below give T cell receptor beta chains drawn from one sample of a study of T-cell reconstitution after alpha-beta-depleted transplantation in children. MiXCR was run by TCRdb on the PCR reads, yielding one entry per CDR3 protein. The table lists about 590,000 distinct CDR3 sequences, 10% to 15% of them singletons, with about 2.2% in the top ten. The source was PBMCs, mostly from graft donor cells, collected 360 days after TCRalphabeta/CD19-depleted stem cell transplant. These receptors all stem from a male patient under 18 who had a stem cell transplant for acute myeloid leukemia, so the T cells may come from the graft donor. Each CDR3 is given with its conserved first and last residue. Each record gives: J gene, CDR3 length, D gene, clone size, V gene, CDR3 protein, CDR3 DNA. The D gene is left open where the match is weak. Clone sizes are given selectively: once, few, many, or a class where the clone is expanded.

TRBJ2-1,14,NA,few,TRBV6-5,CASSSEGLNYEQFF,TGTGCCAGCAGTTCCGAGGGCCTGAACTATGAGCAGTTCTTC
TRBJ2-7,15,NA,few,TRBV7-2,CASSPEPGVGYEQYF,TGTGCCAGCAGCCCGGAACCGGGAGTGGGATACGAGCAGTACTTC
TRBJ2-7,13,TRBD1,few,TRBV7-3,CASSRQGAGEQYF,TGTGCCAGCAGCCGACAGGGGGCGGGGGAGCAGTACTTC
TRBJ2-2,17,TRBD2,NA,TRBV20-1,CSASASGRAYGTGELFF,TGCAGTGCTAGCGCTAGCGGGAGGGCCTATGGCACCGGGGAGCTGTTTTTT
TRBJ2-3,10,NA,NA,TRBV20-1,CSARKGTQYF,TGCAGTGCTAGAAAGGGTACGCAGTATTTT
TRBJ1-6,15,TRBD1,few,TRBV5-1,CASSLSGQGRSPLHF,TGCGCCAGCAGCCTTTCGGGACAGGGGAGATCACCCCTCCACTTT
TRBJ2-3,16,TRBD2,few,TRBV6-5,CASSSGLAGEGDTQYF,TGTGCCAGCAGTTCTGGACTAGCGGGAGAAGGGGATACGCAGTATTTT
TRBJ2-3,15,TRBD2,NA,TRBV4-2,CASSLIAGGLDTQYF,TGTGCCAGCAGCCTTATAGCGGGGGGGCTTGATACGCAGTATTTT
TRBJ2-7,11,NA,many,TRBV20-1,CSARGGYEQYF,TGCAGTGCCAGGGGGGGCTACGAGCAGTACTTC
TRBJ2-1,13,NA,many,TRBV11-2,CASSANSGYEQFF,TGTGCCAGCAGCGCCAATAGCGGTTATGAGCAGTTCTTC
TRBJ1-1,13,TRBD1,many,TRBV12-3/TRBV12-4,CASSLGQGAEAFF,TGTGCCAGCAGTTTGGGACAGGGGGCTGAAGCTTTCTTT
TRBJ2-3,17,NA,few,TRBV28,CASRPPPKLFSTDTQYF,TGTGCCAGCCGCCCCCCCCCCAAGTTGTTTAGCACAGATACGCAGTATTTT
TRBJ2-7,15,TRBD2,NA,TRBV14,CASSQPQRGPYEQYF,TGTGCCAGCAGCCAACCACAGCGGGGGCCCTACGAGCAGTACTTC
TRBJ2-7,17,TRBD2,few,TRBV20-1,CSARDPWTSGSSYEQYF,TGCAGTGCTAGAGATCCCTGGACTAGCGGGAGTTCCTACGAGCAGTACTTC
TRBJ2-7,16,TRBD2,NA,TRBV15,CATSREGTSGRMEQYF,TGTGCCACCAGCAGAGAAGGGACTAGCGGGAGGATGGAGCAGTACTTC
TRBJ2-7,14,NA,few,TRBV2,CASSESGPRYEQYF,TGTGCCAGCAGTGAGTCGGGACCGAGGTACGAGCAGTACTTC
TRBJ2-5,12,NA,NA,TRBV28,CASSFVRETQYF,TGTGCCAGCAGTTTCGTCAGAGAGACCCAGTACTTC
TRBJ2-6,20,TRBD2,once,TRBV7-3,CASSLIGLAGGPSGANVLTF,TGTGCCAGCAGCTTAATCGGACTAGCGGGAGGGCCCTCTGGGGCCAACGTCCTGACTTTC
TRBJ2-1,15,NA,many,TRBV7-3,CASSLIPRANNEQFF,TGTGCCAGCAGCTTAATCCCCAGGGCTAACAATGAGCAGTTCTTC
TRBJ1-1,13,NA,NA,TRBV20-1,CSAPGHRNTEAFF,TGCAGTGCACCGGGACACCGGAACACTGAAGCTTTCTTT
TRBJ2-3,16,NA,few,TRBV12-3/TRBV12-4,CASTFPDFPSTDTQYF,TGTGCCAGCACTTTCCCGGACTTTCCTAGCACAGATACGCAGTATTTT
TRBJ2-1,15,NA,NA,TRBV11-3,CASSFGHSSYNEQFF,TGTGCCAGCAGCTTTGGACACAGCTCCTACAATGAGCAGTTCTTC
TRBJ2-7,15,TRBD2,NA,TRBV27,CASSSPRTSGYEQYF,TGTGCCAGCAGTTCCCCACGGACTAGCGGCTACGAGCAGTACTTC
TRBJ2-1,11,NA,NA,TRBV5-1,CASSHGTWLFF,TGCGCCAGCAGTCACGGGACGTGGCTGTTCTTC
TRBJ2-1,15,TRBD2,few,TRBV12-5,CASGLTSERYNEQFF,TGTGCTAGTGGTTTGACTAGCGAGAGGTACAATGAGCAGTTCTTC
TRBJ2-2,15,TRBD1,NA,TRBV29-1,CSVDLSQGANGELFF,TGCAGCGTTGACCTTAGTCAGGGGGCTAACGGGGAGCTGTTTTTT
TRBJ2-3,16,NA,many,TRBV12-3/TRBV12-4,CASSSRLGVGTDTQYF,TGTGCCAGCAGTTCCCGACTAGGGGTGGGCACAGATACGCAGTATTTT
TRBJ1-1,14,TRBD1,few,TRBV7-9,CASSLAKTGEGAFF,TGTGCCAGCAGCTTAGCCAAAACAGGGGAGGGAGCTTTCTTT
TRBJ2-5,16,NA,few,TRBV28,CASSFSKGLGGETQYF,TGTGCCAGCAGTTTTTCGAAGGGTCTAGGGGGGGAGACCCAGTACTTC